This T cell receptor beta chain appears in the sequencing data of a study of T cells in Graves' hyperthyroidism and ophthalmopathy. The CDR3 consists of 13 residues. Germline V CDR1 and CDR2: SGHAT, FQNNGV. Trimming left V 3 bases short and J 2 bases short, with 7 bases between. This clonotype was counted at least ten times. TCR beta CDR3 regions were amplified from RNA. An initial round of RT-PCR targeting the TCR CDR3 relied on the HTBI primer set. MiXCR, run by TCRdb on the multiplex PCR reads, gives a single entry per CDR3 protein. The sample lists approximately 380,000 distinct CDR3 sequences; under 20% were seen once.

This clonotype originated in a woman aged 18-29 years with Graves' hyperthyroidism. This chain links TRBV11-2 with TRBJ2-5; D is uncertain. Sequencing was carried out using blood. The CDR3 spells CASSFQGQETQYF. The DNA of the CDR3 is TGTGCCAGCAGCTTTCAAGGACAAGAGACCCAGTACTTC.